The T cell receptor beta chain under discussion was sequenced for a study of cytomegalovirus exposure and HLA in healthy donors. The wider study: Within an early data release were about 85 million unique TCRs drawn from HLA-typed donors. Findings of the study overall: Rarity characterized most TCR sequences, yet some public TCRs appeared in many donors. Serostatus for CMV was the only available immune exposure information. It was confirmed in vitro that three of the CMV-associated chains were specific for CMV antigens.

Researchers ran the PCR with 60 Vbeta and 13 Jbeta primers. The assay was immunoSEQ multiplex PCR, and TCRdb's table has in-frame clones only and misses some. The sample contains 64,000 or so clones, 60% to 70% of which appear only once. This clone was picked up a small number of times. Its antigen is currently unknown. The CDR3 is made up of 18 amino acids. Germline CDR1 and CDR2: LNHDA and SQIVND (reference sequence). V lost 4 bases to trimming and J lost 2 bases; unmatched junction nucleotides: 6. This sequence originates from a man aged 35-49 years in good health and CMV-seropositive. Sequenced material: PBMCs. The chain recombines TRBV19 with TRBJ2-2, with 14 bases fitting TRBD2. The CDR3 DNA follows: TGTGCCAGTAGTAGAGGACTAGCGGGAGGCGTAAACACCGGGGAGCTGTTTTTT. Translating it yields CASSRGLAGGVNTGELFF.